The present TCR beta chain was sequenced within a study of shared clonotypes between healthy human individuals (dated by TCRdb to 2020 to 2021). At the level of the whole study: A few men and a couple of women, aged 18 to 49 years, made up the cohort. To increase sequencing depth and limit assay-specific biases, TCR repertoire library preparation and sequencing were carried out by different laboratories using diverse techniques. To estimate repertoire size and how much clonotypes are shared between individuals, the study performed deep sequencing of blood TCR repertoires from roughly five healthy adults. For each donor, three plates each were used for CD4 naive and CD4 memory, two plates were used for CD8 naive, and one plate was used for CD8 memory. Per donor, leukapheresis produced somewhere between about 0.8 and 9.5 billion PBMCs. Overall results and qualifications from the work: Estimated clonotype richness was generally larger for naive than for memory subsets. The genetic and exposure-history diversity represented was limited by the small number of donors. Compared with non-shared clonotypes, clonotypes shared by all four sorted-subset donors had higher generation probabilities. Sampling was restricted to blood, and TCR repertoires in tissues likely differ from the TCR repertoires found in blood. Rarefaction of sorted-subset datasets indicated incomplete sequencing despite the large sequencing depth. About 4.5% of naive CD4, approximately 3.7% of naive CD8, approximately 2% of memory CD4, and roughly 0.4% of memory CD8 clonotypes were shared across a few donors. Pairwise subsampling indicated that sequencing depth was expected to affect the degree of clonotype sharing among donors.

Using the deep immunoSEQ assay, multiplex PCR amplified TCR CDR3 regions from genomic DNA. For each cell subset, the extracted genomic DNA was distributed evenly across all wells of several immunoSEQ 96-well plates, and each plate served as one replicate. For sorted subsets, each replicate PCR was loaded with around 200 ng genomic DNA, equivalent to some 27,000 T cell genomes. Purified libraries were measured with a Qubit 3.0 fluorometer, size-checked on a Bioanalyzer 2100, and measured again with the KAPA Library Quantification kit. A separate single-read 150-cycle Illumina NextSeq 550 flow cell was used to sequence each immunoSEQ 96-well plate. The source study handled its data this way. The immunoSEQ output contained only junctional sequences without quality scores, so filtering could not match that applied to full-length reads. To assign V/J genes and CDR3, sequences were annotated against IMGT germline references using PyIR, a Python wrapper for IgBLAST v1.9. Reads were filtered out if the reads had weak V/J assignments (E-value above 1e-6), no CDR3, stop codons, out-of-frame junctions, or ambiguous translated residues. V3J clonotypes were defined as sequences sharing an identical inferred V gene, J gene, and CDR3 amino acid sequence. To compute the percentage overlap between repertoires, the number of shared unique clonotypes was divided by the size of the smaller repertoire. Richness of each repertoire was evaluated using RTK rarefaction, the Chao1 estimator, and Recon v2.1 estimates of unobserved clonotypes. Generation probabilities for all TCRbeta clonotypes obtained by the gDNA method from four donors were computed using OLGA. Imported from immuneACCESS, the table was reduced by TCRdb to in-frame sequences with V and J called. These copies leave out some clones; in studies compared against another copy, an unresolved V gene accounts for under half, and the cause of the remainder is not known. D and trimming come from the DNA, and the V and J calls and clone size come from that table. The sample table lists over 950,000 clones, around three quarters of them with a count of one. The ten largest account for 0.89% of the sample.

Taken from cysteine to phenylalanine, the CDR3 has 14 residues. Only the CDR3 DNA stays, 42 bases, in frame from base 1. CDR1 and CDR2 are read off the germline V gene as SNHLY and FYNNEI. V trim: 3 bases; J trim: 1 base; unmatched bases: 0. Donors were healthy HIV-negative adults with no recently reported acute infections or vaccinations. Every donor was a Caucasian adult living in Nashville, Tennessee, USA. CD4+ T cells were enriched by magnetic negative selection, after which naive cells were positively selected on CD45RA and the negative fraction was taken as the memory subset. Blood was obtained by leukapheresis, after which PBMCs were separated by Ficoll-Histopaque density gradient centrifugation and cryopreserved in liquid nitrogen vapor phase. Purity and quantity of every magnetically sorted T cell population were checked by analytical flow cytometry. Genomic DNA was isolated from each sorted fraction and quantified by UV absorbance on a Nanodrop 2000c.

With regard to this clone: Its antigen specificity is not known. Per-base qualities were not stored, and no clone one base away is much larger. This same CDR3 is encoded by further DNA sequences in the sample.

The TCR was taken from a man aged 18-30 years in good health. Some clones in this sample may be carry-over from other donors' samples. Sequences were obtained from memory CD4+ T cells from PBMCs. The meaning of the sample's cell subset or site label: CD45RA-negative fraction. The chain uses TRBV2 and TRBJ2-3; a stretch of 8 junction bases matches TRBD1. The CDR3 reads CASSEDRGTDTQYF. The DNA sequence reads TGTGCCAGCAGTGAGGACAGGGGCACAGATACGCAGTATTTT.